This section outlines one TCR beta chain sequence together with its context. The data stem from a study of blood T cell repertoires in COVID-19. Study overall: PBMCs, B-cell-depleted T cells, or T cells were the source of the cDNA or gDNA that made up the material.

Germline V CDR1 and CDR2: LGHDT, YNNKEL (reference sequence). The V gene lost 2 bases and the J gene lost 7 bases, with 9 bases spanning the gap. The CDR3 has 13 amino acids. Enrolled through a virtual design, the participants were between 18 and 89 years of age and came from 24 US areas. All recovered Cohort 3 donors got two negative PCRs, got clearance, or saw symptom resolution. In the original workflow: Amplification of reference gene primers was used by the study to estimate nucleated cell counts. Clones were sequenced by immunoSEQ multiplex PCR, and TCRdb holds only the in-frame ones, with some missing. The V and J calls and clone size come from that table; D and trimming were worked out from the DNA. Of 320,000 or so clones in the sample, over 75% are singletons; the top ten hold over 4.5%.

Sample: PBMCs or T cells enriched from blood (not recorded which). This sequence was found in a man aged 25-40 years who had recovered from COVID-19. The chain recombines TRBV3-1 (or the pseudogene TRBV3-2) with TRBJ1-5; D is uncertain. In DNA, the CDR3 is TGTGCCAGCAGCCAAAGGGAGGCCCAGCCCCAGCATTTT. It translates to CASSQREAQPQHF.